These T cell receptor beta chains were read from a single sample in a study of cytomegalovirus exposure and HLA in healthy donors. Generated by immunoSEQ multiplex PCR, the TCRdb table keeps only in-frame clones and is missing some. Here the sample spans hundreds of thousands of clones, nearly 80% being singletons. Input material: PBMCs. The receptors shown here come from a man aged 18 to 29 in good health and CMV-seronegative. CDR3s include the opening cysteine and the closing phenylalanine or tryptophan. A D gene is named only where the DNA matches it firmly. Clone size is shown for a subset of rows, as once, few, many or a class of expanded clone.

D	J	V	size	CDR3	DNA
-	TRBJ2-7	TRBV7-8	-	CASSHDSPYEQYF	TGTGCCAGCAGCCACGACAGCCCCTACGAGCAGTACTTC
TRBD2	TRBJ2-7	TRBV5-3	-	CARFRVGTSGSDEQYF	TGTGCCAGATTCCGAGTTGGGACTAGCGGGTCTGACGAGCAGTACTTC
-	TRBJ1-5	TRBV12-1	few	CASSPRDIHQPQHF	TGTGCCAGCAGTCCTCGGGACATCCATCAGCCCCAGCATTTT
-	TRBJ2-7	TRBV4-2	few	CASSQQGSHEQYF	TGTGCCAGCAGCCAACAGGGTTCCCACGAGCAGTACTTC
TRBD1	TRBJ2-1	TRBV27	-	CASIIPRGLYNEQFF	TGTGCCAGCATCATTCCCAGGGGGCTCTACAATGAGCAGTTCTTC
TRBD2	TRBJ2-2	TRBV5-8	once	CASSPLVVAGVGTGELFF	TGTGCCAGCAGCCCGTTGGTGGTAGCGGGAGTGGGGACCGGGGAGCTGTTTTTT
TRBD2	TRBJ2-7	TRBV6-1	-	CASSDTSVSSYEQYF	TGTGCCAGCAGTGATACTAGCGTGAGCTCCTACGAGCAGTACTTC
-	TRBJ2-7	TRBV6-1	-	CASSEGSGSPVYEQYF	TGTGCCAGCAGTGAAGGGTCAGGGTCCCCTGTTTACGAGCAGTACTTC
-	TRBJ1-5	TRBV30	-	CACAGVDQPQHF	TGTGCCTGTGCAGGGGTGGATCAGCCCCAGCATTTT
-	TRBJ2-5	TRBV28	few	CASSSLLGTQYF	TGTGCCAGCAGTTCTCTCCTCGGGACCCAGTACTTC
TRBD2	TRBJ2-1	TRBV5-1	-	CASSLWTSGRSALVNEQFF	TGCGCCAGCAGCTTGTGGACTAGCGGGAGGTCGGCGCTAGTTAATGAGCAGTTCTTC
TRBD2	TRBJ2-7	TRBV7-2	-	CASRLDIRGGRGEQYF	TGTGCCAGCAGACTCGATATACGGGGGGGCCGGGGCGAGCAGTACTTC
-	TRBJ1-2	TRBV19	once	CASSIVSGESYGYTF	TGTGCCAGTAGTATTGTATCAGGGGAAAGCTATGGCTACACCTTC
-	TRBJ2-3	TRBV6-5	-	CASSYTLGQSTDTQYF	TGTGCCAGCAGTTACACCCTCGGACAGAGCACAGATACGCAGTATTTT
TRBD1	TRBJ1-6	TRBV7-9	-	CASSLGGQGDSPLHF	TGTGCCAGCAGCTTAGGCGGACAGGGTGATTCACCCCTCCACTTT
TRBD2	TRBJ2-7	TRBV6-6	-	CASATPGLGSYEQYF	TGTGCCAGCGCAACCCCGGGACTAGGCTCCTACGAGCAGTACTTC
TRBD1	TRBJ1-2	TRBV19	-	CASSPGQYPNYGYTF	TGTGCCAGTAGCCCGGGACAGTACCCTAACTATGGCTACACCTTC
TRBD2	TRBJ2-1	TRBV9	-	CASSVDALARYNEQFF	TGTGCCAGCAGCGTAGATGCACTAGCGAGATACAATGAGCAGTTCTTC
-	TRBJ1-3	TRBV27	-	CASSAQRSGNTIYF	TGTGCCAGCAGTGCCCAGCGCTCCGGAAACACCATATATTTT
TRBD1	TRBJ1-1	TRBV27	-	CASSFTGVNTEAFF	TGTGCCAGCAGTTTTACAGGGGTGAACACTGAAGCTTTCTTT
-	TRBJ1-2	TRBV29-1	-	CSVEDVGGLLTSGYTF	TGCAGCGTTGAAGATGTCGGGGGGCTGTTAACGAGTGGCTACACCTTC
-	TRBJ1-2	TRBV10-3	many	CAISEAGPLEGYTF	TGTGCCATCAGTGAGGCGGGTCCTCTTGAGGGCTACACCTTC
TRBD1	TRBJ2-1	TRBV14	-	CASSQGQAYNEQFF	TGTGCCAGCAGCCAGGGACAGGCCTACAATGAGCAGTTCTTC
-	TRBJ2-3	TRBV5-4	-	CASSRLAGMADTQYF	TGTGCCAGCAGCCGACTGGCGGGGATGGCAGATACGCAGTATTTT
TRBD2	TRBJ2-5	TRBV5-1	-	CASSLKAGGETQYF	TGCGCCAGCAGCCTTAAAGCGGGAGGGGAGACCCAGTACTTC
TRBD1	TRBJ2-7	TRBV7-9	-	CASSPGTATYEQYF	TGTGCCAGCAGCCCGGGGACAGCCACCTACGAGCAGTACTTC
TRBD1	TRBJ1-6	TRBV6-1	-	CASSEARQGLTAYLLHF	TGTGCCAGCAGTGAAGCTCGACAGGGTCTAACTGCGTACTTACTCCACTTT
TRBD1	TRBJ2-7	TRBV6-5	-	CAIRDRDYEQYF	TGTGCCATCCGGGACAGAGACTACGAGCAGTACTTC
-	TRBJ2-7	TRBV7-9	once	CASSLRENPYEQYF	TGTGCCAGCAGCTTAAGGGAGAATCCCTACGAGCAGTACTTC
TRBD1	TRBJ2-7	TRBV12-5	-	CASGSGQGSSYEQYF	TGTGCTAGTGGGTCGGGACAGGGAAGCTCCTACGAGCAGTACTTC
-	TRBJ2-3	TRBV25-1	-	CASSERADTDTQYF	TGTGCCAGCAGTGAAAGAGCGGACACAGATACGCAGTATTTT
TRBD2	TRBJ2-1	TRBV7-3	-	CASSLGEGTFF	TGTGCCAGCAGCTTGGGGGAGGGCACGTTCTTC
-	TRBJ2-2	TRBV11-2	-	CASSLGQFANTGELFF	TGTGCCAGCAGCTTAGGGCAGTTCGCGAACACCGGGGAGCTGTTTTTT
-	TRBJ2-3	TRBV5-8	-	CASSHSGLGDTQYF	TGTGCCAGCAGCCATAGCGGCCTTGGGGATACGCAGTATTTT
TRBD1	TRBJ2-7	TRBV6-5	-	CASRPGTGGLNEQYF	TGTGCCAGCAGACCCGGGACAGGGGGACTTAACGAGCAGTACTTC
-	TRBJ1-2	TRBV7-2	-	CASSLVGGTGYTF	TGTGCCAGCAGCTTAGTAGGAGGGACGGGCTACACCTTC
TRBD1	TRBJ2-1	TRBV15	-	CATSIDRGRDYNEQFF	TGTGCCACCAGCATCGACAGGGGCCGAGATTACAATGAGCAGTTCTTC
-	TRBJ2-7	TRBV11-3	-	CASSLAGPSYEQYF	TGTGCCAGCAGCTTAGCTGGGCCCTCCTACGAGCAGTACTTC
TRBD1	TRBJ2-5	TRBV5-1	-	CASSSTGLVGETQYF	TGCGCCAGCAGCTCGACAGGGCTTGTAGGGGAGACCCAGTACTTC
-	TRBJ2-5	TRBV10-2	-	CASSESPGVREETQYF	TGCGCCAGCAGTGAGTCACCAGGGGTGAGGGAAGAGACCCAGTACTTC
-	TRBJ2-7	TRBV7-8	-	CASSLAGQTYEQYF	TGTGCCAGCAGCTTAGCTGGACAGACCTACGAGCAGTACTTC
TRBD2	TRBJ2-1	TRBV12-5	-	CASGLGLAGTSEQFF	TGTGCTAGTGGTTTAGGGCTAGCGGGCACTAGTGAGCAGTTCTTC
TRBD2	TRBJ2-7	TRBV19	-	CASSPAGTTSYEQYF	TGTGCCAGTAGTCCGGCCGGGACTACCTCCTACGAGCAGTACTTC
-	TRBJ2-5	TRBV5-4	-	CASSYPGGSYLQETQYF	TGTGCCAGCAGCTACCCCGGAGGCAGCTACCTCCAAGAGACCCAGTACTTC
TRBD1	TRBJ2-5	TRBV6-1	-	CASSVLTGTGKETQYF	TGTGCCAGCAGTGTACTTACGGGGACAGGGAAAGAGACCCAGTACTTC
TRBD2	TRBJ2-2	TRBV4-1	-	CASSQATSGGPNTGELFF	TGCGCCAGCAGCCAAGCTACTAGCGGGGGGCCTAACACCGGGGAGCTGTTTTTT
TRBD1	TRBJ1-2	TRBV7-3	-	CASSPTGGMGYGYTF	TGTGCCAGCAGCCCAACAGGGGGCATGGGCTATGGCTACACCTTC
TRBD1	TRBJ1-2	TRBV6-6	once	CASSYPTGEGGYTF	TGTGCCAGCAGTTACCCGACAGGGGAAGGTGGCTACACCTTC
TRBD1	TRBJ1-1	TRBV30	once	CAWSPSRDRAAFF	TGTGCCTGGAGCCCCAGTCGGGACAGGGCGGCTTTCTTT
TRBD2	TRBJ2-3	TRBV5-1	-	CASSGLGTSGRLSTDTQYF	TGCGCCAGCAGCGGGCTGGGGACTAGCGGTCGATTGAGCACAGATACGCAGTATTTT
TRBD2	TRBJ2-5	TRBV7-3	-	CASSPWTSGGVLYF	TGTGCCAGCAGTCCATGGACTAGCGGGGGGGTTTTGTACTTC
-	TRBJ2-1	TRBV28	-	CASSPRDVYLMRAYNEQFF	TGTGCCAGCAGTCCGCGGGACGTCTACTTAATGAGGGCCTACAATGAGCAGTTCTTC
-	TRBJ2-1	TRBV5-1	-	CASSLVLAGGYNEQFF	TGCGCCAGCAGCTTGGTTTTAGCCGGGGGTTACAATGAGCAGTTCTTC